The T cell receptor (beta chain) described here comes from a study of vaccination and CD4 T cells after COVID-19. Study context: Median time from second vaccine dose to sampling was 60 to 80 days (14 to 241).

This clonotype was seen a single time. Its antigen remains unknown. The CDR3 covers 13 residues. Deletions cut 5 bases from V and 2 bases from J, with 6 bases between. The V gene's germline CDR1 is MNHEY and CDR2 SMNVEV (reference sequence). Cultured CD4+ T-cell DNA underwent Oncomine TCR Beta short-read sequencing. MiXCR, applied by TCRdb to the PCR reads, yields one record per CDR3 protein. Seen here are 4,500 to 6,000 distinct CDR3 sequences, 35% to 50% observed once, and the top ten hold around 38%. The treatment here: roughly ten-day PBMC culture with coronavirus spike peptide pools or control peptides (ViraFEST assay). The unexposed donor's CD4+ T cells were collected before the COVID-19 pandemic (2011-2018).

The TCR was taken from a human donor in good health. The chain carries TRBV27 and TRBJ1-4; D unresolved. Sequenced input: CD4+ T cells from blood, cultured in vitro. CDR3 region: CASSHLTNEKLFF. The CDR3 nucleotides read TGTGCCAGCAGTCATCTCACTAATGAAAAACTGTTTTTT.